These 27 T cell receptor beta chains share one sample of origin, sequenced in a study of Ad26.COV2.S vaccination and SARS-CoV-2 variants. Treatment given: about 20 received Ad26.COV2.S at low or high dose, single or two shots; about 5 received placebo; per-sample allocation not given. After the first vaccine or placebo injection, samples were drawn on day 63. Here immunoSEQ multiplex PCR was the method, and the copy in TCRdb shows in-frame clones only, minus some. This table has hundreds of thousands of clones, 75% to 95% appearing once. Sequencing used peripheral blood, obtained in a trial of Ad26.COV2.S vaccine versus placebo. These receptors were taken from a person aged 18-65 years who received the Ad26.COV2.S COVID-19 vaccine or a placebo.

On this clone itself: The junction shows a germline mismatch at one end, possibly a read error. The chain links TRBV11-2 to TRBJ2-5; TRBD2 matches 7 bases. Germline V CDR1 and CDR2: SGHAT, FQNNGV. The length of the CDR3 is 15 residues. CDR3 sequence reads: CASNLVAGVGETQYF. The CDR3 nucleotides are TGTGCCAGCAACTTAGTCGCGGGAGTCGGTGAGACCCAGTACTTC.

The CDR3 protein is CATSDGDQKIGGYTF. CDR3 DNA sequence: TGTGCCACCAGTGATGGGGACCAAAAGATAGGGGGCTACACCTTC. This chain connects TRBV24-1 to TRBJ1-2, with D tentatively TRBD1 (5 bases). Trimming shortened V by 3 bases and J by 8 bases, and 18 bases separated the two germline ends. There are 15 residues in the CDR3. CDR1 and CDR2 from the germline V gene are KGHDR and SFDVKD.

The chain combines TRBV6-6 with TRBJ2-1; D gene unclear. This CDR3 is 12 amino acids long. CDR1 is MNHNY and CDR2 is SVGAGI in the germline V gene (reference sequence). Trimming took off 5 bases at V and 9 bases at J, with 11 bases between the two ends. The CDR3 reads CASSPRGIEQFF. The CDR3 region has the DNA TGTGCCAGCAGTCCCCGCGGAATTGAGCAGTTCTTC.

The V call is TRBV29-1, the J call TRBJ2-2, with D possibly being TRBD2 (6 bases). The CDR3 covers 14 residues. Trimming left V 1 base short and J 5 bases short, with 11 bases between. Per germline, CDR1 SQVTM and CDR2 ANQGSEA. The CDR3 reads CSVEGLEKTGELFF. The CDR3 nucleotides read TGCAGCGTTGAAGGACTAGAGAAGACCGGGGAGCTGTTTTTT.

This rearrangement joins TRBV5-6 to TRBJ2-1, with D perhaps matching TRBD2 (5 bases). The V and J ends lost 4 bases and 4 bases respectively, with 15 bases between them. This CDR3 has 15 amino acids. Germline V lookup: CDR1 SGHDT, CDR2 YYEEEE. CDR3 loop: CASSPQRSLYNEQFF. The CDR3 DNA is TGTGCCAGCAGCCCCCAGCGGAGCCTTTACAATGAGCAGTTCTTC. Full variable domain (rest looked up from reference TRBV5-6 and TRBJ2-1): DAGVTQSPTHLIKTRGQQVTLRCSPKSGHDTVSWYQQALGQGPQFIFQYYEEEERQRGNFPDRFSGHQFPNYSSELNVNALLLGDSALYLCASSPQRSLYNEQFFGPGTRLTVL.

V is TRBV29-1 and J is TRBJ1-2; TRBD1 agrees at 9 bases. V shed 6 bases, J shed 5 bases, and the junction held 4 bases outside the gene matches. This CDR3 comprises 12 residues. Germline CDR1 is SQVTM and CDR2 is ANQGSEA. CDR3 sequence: CSVQQGAYGYTF. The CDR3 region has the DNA TGCAGCGTCCAACAGGGGGCGTATGGCTACACCTTC.

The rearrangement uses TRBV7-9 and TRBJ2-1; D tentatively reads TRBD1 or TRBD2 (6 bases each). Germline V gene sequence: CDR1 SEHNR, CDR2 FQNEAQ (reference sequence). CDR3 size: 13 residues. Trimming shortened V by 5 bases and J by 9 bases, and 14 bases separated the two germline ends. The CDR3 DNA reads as TGTGCCAGCAGCAAAGAAGAGGGGGGTGAGCAGTTCTTC. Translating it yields CASSKEEGGEQFF.

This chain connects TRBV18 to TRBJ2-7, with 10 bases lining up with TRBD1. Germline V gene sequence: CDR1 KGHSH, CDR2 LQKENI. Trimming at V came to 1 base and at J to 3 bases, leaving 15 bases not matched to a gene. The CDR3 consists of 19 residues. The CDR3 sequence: CASSPLPIVPGQGIYEQYF. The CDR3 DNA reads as TGTGCCAGCTCACCACTTCCTATTGTGCCGGGACAGGGGATCTACGAGCAGTACTTC.

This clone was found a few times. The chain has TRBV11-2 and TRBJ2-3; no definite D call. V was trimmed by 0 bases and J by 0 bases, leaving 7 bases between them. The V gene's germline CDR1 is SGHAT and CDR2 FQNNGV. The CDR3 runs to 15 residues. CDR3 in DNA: TGTGCCAGCAGCTTAGAAGACCGAAGCACAGATACGCAGTATTTT. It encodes CASSLEDRSTDTQYF.

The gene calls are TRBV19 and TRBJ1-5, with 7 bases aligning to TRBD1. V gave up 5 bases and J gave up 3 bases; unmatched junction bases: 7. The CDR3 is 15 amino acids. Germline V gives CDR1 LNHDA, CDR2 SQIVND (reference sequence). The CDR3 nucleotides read TGTGCCAGTAGTCCAATGACAGGGCACAATCAGCCCCAGCATTTT. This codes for CASSPMTGHNQPQHF.

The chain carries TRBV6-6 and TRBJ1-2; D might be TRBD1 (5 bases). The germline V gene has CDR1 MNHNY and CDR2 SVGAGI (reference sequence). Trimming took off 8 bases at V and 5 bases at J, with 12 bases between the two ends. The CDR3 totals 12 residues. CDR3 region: CASGGGLYGYTF. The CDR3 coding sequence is TGTGCCAGCGGGGGAGGATTATATGGCTACACCTTC.

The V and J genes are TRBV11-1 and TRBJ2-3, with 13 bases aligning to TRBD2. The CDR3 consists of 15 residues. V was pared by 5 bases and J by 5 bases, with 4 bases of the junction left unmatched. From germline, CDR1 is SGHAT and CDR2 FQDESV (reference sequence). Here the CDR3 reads CASSPLAGGQDTQYF. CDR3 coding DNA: TGTGCCAGCAGCCCACTAGCGGGAGGGCAAGATACGCAGTATTTT.

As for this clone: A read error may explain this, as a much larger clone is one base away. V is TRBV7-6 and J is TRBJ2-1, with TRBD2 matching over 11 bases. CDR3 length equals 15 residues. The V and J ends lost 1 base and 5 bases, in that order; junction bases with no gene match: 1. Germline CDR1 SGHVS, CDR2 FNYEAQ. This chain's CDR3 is CASSLGLAGNNEQFF. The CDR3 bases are TGTGCCAGCAGCTTAGGACTAGCGGGAAACAATGAGCAGTTCTTC.

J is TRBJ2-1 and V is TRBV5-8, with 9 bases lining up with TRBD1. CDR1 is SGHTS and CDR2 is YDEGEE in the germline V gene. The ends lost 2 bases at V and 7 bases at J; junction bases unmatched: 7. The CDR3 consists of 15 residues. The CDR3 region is CASSFRDRVVNEQFF. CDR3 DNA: TGTGCCAGCAGCTTCCGGGACAGGGTGGTGAATGAGCAGTTCTTC.

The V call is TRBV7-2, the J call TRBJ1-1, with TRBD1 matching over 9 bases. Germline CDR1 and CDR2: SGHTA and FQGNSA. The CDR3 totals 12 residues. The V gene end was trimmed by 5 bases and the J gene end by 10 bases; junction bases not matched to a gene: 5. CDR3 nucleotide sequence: TGTGCCAGCAGCCCGAGACAGGGGGGAGCTTTCTTT. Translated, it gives CASSPRQGGAFF.

The CDR3 DNA reads TGTGCCAGCAGCAAAGAATCAGGGTGGGCCGGGGAGCTGTTTTTT. The encoded protein is CASSKESGWAGELFF. The gene calls are TRBV21-1 and TRBJ2-2; no check of the table's D call, TRBD1, against the DNA was made. TRBV21-1 is a recognized pseudogene. CDR3 length: 15 amino acids.

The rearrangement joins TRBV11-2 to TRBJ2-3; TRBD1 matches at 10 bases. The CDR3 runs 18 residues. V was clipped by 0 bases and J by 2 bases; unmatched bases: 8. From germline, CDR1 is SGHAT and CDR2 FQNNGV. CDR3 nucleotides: TGTGCCAGCAGCTTAGATGGTACTAGACAGGGGGCCACAGATACGCAGTATTTT. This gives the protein CASSLDGTRQGATDTQYF.

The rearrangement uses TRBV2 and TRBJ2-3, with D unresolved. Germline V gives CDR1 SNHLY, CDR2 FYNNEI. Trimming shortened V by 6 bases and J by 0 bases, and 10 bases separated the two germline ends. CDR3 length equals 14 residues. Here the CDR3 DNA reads TGTGCCAGCAGCCTACTTACTAGCACAGATACGCAGTATTTT. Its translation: CASSLLTSTDTQYF. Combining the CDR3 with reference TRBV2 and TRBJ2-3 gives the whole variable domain EPEVTQTPSHQVTQMGQEVILRCVPISNHLYFYWYRQILGQKVEFLVSFYNNEISEKSEIFDDQFSVERPDGSNFTLKIRSTKLEDSAMYFCASSLLTSTDTQYFGPGTRLTVL.

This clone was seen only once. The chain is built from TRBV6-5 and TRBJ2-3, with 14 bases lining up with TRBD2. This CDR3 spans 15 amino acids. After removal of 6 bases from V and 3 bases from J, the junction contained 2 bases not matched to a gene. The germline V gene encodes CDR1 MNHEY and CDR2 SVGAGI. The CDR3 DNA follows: TGTGCCAGCAGACGGACTAGCGGGAGGACAGATACGCAGTATTTT. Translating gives CASRRTSGRTDTQYF.

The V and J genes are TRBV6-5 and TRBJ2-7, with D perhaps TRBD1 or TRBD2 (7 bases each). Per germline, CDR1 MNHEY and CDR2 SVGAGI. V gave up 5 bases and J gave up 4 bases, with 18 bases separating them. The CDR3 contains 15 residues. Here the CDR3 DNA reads TGTGCCAGCAGTCCCGTGGGGGAGGGGGCGTACGAGCAGTACTTC. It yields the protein CASSPVGEGAYEQYF.

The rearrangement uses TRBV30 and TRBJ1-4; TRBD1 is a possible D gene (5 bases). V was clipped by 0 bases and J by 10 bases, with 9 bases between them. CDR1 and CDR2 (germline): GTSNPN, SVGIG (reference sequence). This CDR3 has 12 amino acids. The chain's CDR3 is CAWSVFGGKLFF. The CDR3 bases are TGTGCCTGGAGTGTTTTTGGGGGAAAACTGTTTTTT. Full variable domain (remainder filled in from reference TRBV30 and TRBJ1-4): SQTIHQWPATLVQPVGSPLSLECTVEGTSNPNLYWYRQAAGRGLQLLFYSVGIGQISSEVPQNLSASRPQDRQFILSSKKLLLSDSGFYLCAWSVFGGKLFFGSGTQLSVL.

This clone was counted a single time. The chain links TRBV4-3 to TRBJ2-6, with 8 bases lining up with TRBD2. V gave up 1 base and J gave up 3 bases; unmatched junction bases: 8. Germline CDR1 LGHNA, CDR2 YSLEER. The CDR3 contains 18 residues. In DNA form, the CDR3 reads TGCGCCAGCAGCCAAGGGACTAGCCCCGGCTATGGGGCCAACGTCCTGACTTTC. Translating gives CASSQGTSPGYGANVLTF.

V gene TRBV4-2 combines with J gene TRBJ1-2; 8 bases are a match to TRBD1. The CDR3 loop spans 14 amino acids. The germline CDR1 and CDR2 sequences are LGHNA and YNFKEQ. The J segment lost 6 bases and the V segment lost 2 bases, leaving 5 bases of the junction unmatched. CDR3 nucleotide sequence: TGTGCCAGCAGCCAACCAGGGGGCGAGGATGGCTACACCTTC. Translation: CASSQPGGEDGYTF.

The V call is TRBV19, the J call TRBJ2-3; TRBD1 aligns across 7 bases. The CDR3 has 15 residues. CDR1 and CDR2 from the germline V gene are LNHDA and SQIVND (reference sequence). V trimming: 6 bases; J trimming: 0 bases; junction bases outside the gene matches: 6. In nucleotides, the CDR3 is TGTGCCAGTAGAGACAGGGCGTATAGCACAGATACGCAGTATTTT. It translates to CASRDRAYSTDTQYF.

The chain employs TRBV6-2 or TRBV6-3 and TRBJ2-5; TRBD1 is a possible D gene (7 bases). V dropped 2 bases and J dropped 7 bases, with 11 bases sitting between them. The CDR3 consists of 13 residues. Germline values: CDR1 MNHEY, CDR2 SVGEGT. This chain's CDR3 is CASSYAQGGTQYF. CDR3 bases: TGTGCCAGCAGTTACGCCCAGGGGGGGACCCAGTACTTC.

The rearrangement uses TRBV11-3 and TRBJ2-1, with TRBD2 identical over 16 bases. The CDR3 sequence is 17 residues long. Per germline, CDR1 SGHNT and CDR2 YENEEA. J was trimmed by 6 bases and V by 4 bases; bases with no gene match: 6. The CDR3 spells CASSSGTSGRGPNEQFF. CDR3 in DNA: TGTGCCAGCAGCTCCGGGACTAGCGGGAGGGGGCCCAATGAGCAGTTCTTC.

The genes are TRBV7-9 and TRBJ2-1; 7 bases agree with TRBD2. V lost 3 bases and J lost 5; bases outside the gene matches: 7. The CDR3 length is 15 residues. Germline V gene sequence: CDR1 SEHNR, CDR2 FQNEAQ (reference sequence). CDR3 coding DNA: TGTGCCAGCAGCTTGGTTCGGGAGGTTAACAATGAGCAGTTCTTC. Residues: CASSLVREVNNEQFF. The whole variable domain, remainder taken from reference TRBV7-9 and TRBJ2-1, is DTGVSQNPRHKITKRGQNVTFRCDPISEHNRLYWYRQTLGQGPEFLTYFQNEAQLEKSRLLSDRFSAERPKGSFSTLEIQRTEQGDSAMYLCASSLVREVNNEQFFGPGTRLTVL.